This T cell receptor beta chain was identified during a study of shared clonotypes between healthy human individuals. With V trimmed by 2 bases and J by 12 bases, 6 bases remained unmatched. Germline CDR1 is MNHEY and CDR2 is SVGAGI. This CDR3 is built from 13 residues. This clone has a single count. The repertoire was sequenced with immunoSEQ multiplex PCR; TCRdb's copy has only in-frame clones and lacks some. The sample records over 95,000 clones, approximately 70% being singletons. The receptor was isolated from a woman aged 30 to 39 in good health. The specimen sequenced was memory CD8+ T cells sorted from blood. The subset denotes: CD45RO+ cells pooled with CCR7-negative TemRA cells. The gene calls are TRBV6-5 and TRBJ2-7; 11 nucleotides match TRBD1. The CDR3 is CASSYADRGLSYF. The CDR3 nucleotides are TGTGCCAGCAGTTACGCGGACAGGGGGCTGTCGTACTTC.